Below are 29 T cell receptor beta chains sequenced from a single sample in a study of CD8+ T cells in alopecia areata (dated by TCRdb to the late 2010s). Library creation used the immunoSEQ multiplex PCR assay. For TCR sequencing, RNA was extracted from every sample and reverse transcribed into cDNA to serve as template. The table was pulled from immuneACCESS by TCRdb, which kept in-frame rearrangements only. Such tables lose some clones; where checked, under half of the loss comes from unresolved V genes, and the rest has no known cause. For this sample there are under 350,000 clones; more than 45% appear just once. The ten biggest clones cover 1.8% of the sample. The sample's time point, from its label and the paper: around 22 weeks on oral tofacitinib. Interpreted using the paper, the treatment or condition label stands for: oral pan-JAK inhibitor, 5-10 mg twice daily. This specimen was CD4+ T cells sorted from blood, taken at week 24, from a patient treated with tofacitinib. The receptors here all came from a human donor with alopecia areata.

The chain has TRBV5-8 and TRBJ2-2; the D gene is possibly TRBD2 (6 bases). V was shortened by 1 base and J by 4 bases, with 17 bases between the two germline ends. The V gene's germline CDR1 is SGHTS and CDR2 YDEGEE. This CDR3 is built from 17 residues. CDR3 in amino acids: CASSLRIWQRATGELFF. CDR3 bases: TGTGCCAGCAGCTTGCGGATCTGGCAGCGGGCCACCGGGGAGCTGTTTTTT.

The chain links TRBV7-9 to TRBJ2-7, with unresolved D. Germline values: CDR1 SEHNR, CDR2 FQNEAQ (reference sequence). V was shortened by 1 base and J by 9 bases, with 13 bases between the two germline ends. The CDR3 extends over 13 amino acids. CDR3 nucleotide sequence: TGTGCCAGCAGCTTAGTGGACCCCCGATGGCAGTACTTC. Protein sequence: CASSLVDPRWQYF.

V gene TRBV28 combines with J gene TRBJ1-2, with a possible D match to TRBD1 (5 bases). Germline CDR1 is MDHEN and CDR2 is SYDVKM. Trimming shortened V by 6 bases and J by 4 bases, and 21 bases separated the two germline ends. There are 16 residues in the CDR3. CDR3 amino acids: CASSLGVAGVGYGYTF. CDR3 in DNA: TGTGCCAGCAGCCTCGGAGTGGCGGGGGTAGGCTATGGCTACACCTTC.

This clone showed up just a few times. The V and J genes are TRBV29-1 and TRBJ2-7; TRBD1 is a possible D gene (5 bases). The CDR3 runs 14 residues. From germline, CDR1 is SQVTM and CDR2 ANQGSEA. With 6 bases removed from V and 2 bases from J, the gap between germline ends came to 17 bases. DNA of the CDR3: TGCAGCGTGTCGAACCAGGGTCCCCCCTACGAGCAGTACTTC. This sequence encodes CSVSNQGPPYEQYF.

The CDR3 here is CAWSAGSYGYTF. The DNA of the CDR3 is TGTGCCTGGAGCGCAGGGAGCTATGGCTACACCTTC. The chain uses TRBV30 and TRBJ1-2; TRBD1 might be the D (5 bases). V lost 3 bases and J lost 4, with 9 bases in between. CDR3 length: 12 amino acids. Germline lookup yields CDR1 GTSNPN and CDR2 SVGIG (reference sequence).

This clone was detected a few times. One end of the junction varies from germline; a read error may be responsible. This chain connects TRBV29-1 to TRBJ2-4, with 9 nucleotides matching TRBD2. Germline V lookup: CDR1 SQVTM, CDR2 ANQGSEA. The CDR3 runs to 12 residues. The DNA for the CDR3 is TGCAGCGCAGGTGGGACTAGCTACGGATTGGGCTTC. Protein: CSAGGTSYGLGF.

V is TRBV30 and J is TRBJ1-5; 8 bases line up with TRBD1. From germline, CDR1 is GTSNPN and CDR2 SVGIG (reference sequence). The CDR3 has 13 amino acids. V was clipped by 3 bases and J by 5 bases; unmatched bases: 3. The CDR3 region is CAWSYRGDQPQHF. Here the CDR3 DNA reads TGTGCCTGGAGCTACAGGGGGGATCAGCCCCAGCATTTT.

This clone has just a few counts. The sample has other DNA sequences that encode this CDR3 too. The chain uses TRBV2 and TRBJ2-3; no firm D call. Germline V lookup: CDR1 SNHLY, CDR2 FYNNEI. The ends were cut back, 3 bases at V and 3 bases at J, with 4 bases in the middle. The CDR3 is 12 residues long. The CDR3 DNA reads as TGTGCCAGCAGTGAGGCTACAGATACGCAGTATTTT. This translates into CASSEATDTQYF. The variable domain in full, with the rest retrieved from reference TRBV2 and TRBJ2-3, is EPEVTQTPSHQVTQMGQEVILRCVPISNHLYFYWYRQILGQKVEFLVSFYNNEISEKSEIFDDQFSVERPDGSNFTLKIRSTKLEDSAMYFCASSEATDTQYFGPGTRLTVL.

V usage is TRBV29-1 and J usage is TRBJ1-1; D perhaps matches TRBD1 (5 bases). The germline V and J ends were trimmed by 6 bases and 7 bases, with 9 bases remaining between them. Germline lookup yields CDR1 SQVTM and CDR2 ANQGSEA. The CDR3 is made up of 10 amino acids. DNA for the CDR3: TGCAGCGTAAAAGACAGTGAAGCTTTCTTT. It is translated as CSVKDSEAFF.

This rearrangement joins TRBV30 to TRBJ1-3; D unresolved. V was trimmed by 0 bases and J by 0 bases, leaving 3 bases between them. The germline CDR1 and CDR2 sequences are GTSNPN and SVGIG (reference sequence). This CDR3 is built from 13 residues. DNA of the CDR3: TGTGCCTGGAGTGTCCACTCTGGAAACACCATATATTTT. Protein product: CAWSVHSGNTIYF.

This chain connects TRBV28 to TRBJ2-1; 8 bases align to TRBD1. The germline V gene has CDR1 MDHEN and CDR2 SYDVKM. V lost 5 bases to trimming and J lost 4 bases; unmatched junction nucleotides: 4. The CDR3 is 14 amino acids. The CDR3 DNA reads as TGTGCCAGCAGTCAGGGACAGGATTACAATGAGCAGTTCTTC. Protein sequence: CASSQGQDYNEQFF.

This rearrangement joins TRBV6-1 to TRBJ2-5; 10 positions agree with TRBD2. V lost 3 bases, J lost 6 bases, and 4 bases stayed unmatched. The germline CDR1 and CDR2 sequences are MNHNS and SASEGT. CDR3 length: 14 amino acids. CDR3 sequence: CASSDSGGRKTQYF. The DNA of the CDR3 is TGTGCCAGCAGTGATAGCGGGGGGAGAAAGACCCAGTACTTC.

This chain joins TRBV30 and TRBJ2-2; D is ambiguous. CDR1 and CDR2 from the germline V gene are GTSNPN and SVGIG (reference sequence). The CDR3 runs 14 residues. With 2 bases removed from V and 0 bases from J, the gap between germline ends came to 7 bases. The CDR3 bases are TGTGCCTGGAGTAGGCAGGCGAACACCGGGGAGCTGTTTTTT. Protein product: CAWSRQANTGELFF.

In its sample, this clone was seen once. This chain uses TRBV14 with TRBJ1-1; D possibly corresponds to TRBD1 (6 bases). Trimming removed 4 bases at V and 1 base at J, with 19 bases between. Germline V gene data show CDR1 as SGHDN and CDR2 as FVKESK. This CDR3 has 17 residues. This CDR3 reads CASSRRMDSAGNTEAFF. The CDR3 DNA is TGTGCCAGCAGCCGAAGGATGGACAGCGCTGGGAACACTGAAGCTTTCTTT.

In its sample, this clone was seen a few times. V gene TRBV7-2 combines with J gene TRBJ2-7, with TRBD2 matching 12 bases. Germline trimming cut 3 bases from V and 3 bases from J; bases unmatched to any gene: 3. Looked up from germline, CDR1 is SGHTA and CDR2 is FQGNSA. CDR3 size: 15 residues. CDR3 protein: CASSFTSGGIYEQYF. The CDR3 nucleotides read TGTGCCAGCAGCTTTACTAGCGGGGGGATCTACGAGCAGTACTTC. Together with reference TRBV7-2 and TRBJ2-7, the CDR3 gives the full variable domain: GAGVSQSPSNKVTEKGKDVELRCDPISGHTALYWYRQSLGQGLEFLIYFQGNSAPDKSGLPSDRFSAERTGGSVSTLTIQRTQQEDSAVYLCASSFTSGGIYEQYFGPGTRLTVT.

V gene TRBV4-1 combines with J gene TRBJ2-7, with D perhaps matching TRBD1 (6 bases). The CDR3 has 15 residues. The V and J ends lost 1 base and 3 bases respectively, with 13 bases between them. Germline V gene data show CDR1 as MGHRA and CDR2 as YSYEKL. The CDR3 DNA is TGCGCCAGCAGCCAAGCTCCAGGGGAGCTCTACGAGCAGTACTTC. Translating it yields CASSQAPGELYEQYF.

The chain recombines TRBV6-5 with TRBJ2-7; D remains ambiguous. Germline V CDR1 and CDR2: MNHEY, SVGAGI. The CDR3 is 15 amino acids. V gave up 2 bases and J gave up 0 bases, with 11 bases separating them. CDR3 nucleotide sequence: TGTGCCAGCAGTTACCGTCGGGTGAGCTCCTACGAGCAGTACTTC. Translated, it gives CASSYRRVSSYEQYF.

The chain employs TRBV6-5 and TRBJ2-1; TRBD2 is a possible D gene (6 bases). Trimming shortened V by 7 bases and J by 8 bases, and 9 bases separated the two germline ends. The CDR3 extends over 11 amino acids. Germline V gives CDR1 MNHEY, CDR2 SVGAGI. CDR3 in DNA: TGTGCCAGCACGGAGGGCGATGAGCAGTTCTTC. Translating it yields CASTEGDEQFF.

V usage is TRBV30 and J usage is TRBJ2-5; TRBD2 is a possible D gene (6 bases). The CDR3 contains 15 residues. CDR1 and CDR2 (germline): GTSNPN, SVGIG (reference sequence). The V and J ends lost 0 bases and 5 bases respectively, with 16 bases between them. In nucleotides, the CDR3 is TGTGCCTGGAGTGTACCTGGGGGGATCGGGGAGACCCAGTACTTC. Protein: CAWSVPGGIGETQYF. Full variable domain (missing parts from reference TRBV30 and TRBJ2-5): SQTIHQWPATLVQPVGSPLSLECTVEGTSNPNLYWYRQAAGRGLQLLFYSVGIGQISSEVPQNLSASRPQDRQFILSSKKLLLSDSGFYLCAWSVPGGIGETQYFGPGTRLLVL.

The rearrangement joins TRBV9 to TRBJ2-1, with 7 nucleotides matching TRBD1. V lost 3 bases, J lost 5 bases, and 5 bases stayed unmatched. The CDR3 runs to 14 residues. Germline values: CDR1 SGDLS, CDR2 YYNGEE. In DNA, the CDR3 is TGTGCCAGCAGCGCCCGGGACAGTGACAATGAGCAGTTCTTC. Translation: CASSARDSDNEQFF.

This chain connects TRBV7-9 to TRBJ2-1; D is uncertain. Germline V gene lookup returns CDR1 SEHNR and CDR2 FQNEAQ (reference sequence). Deletions cut 0 bases from V and 9 bases from J, with 9 bases between. This CDR3 has 13 residues. The CDR3 nucleotides read TGTGCCAGCAGCTTAGCGGATATTAGTGAGCAGTTCTTC. Encoded protein: CASSLADISEQFF. The full variable domain, completed using reference TRBV7-9 and TRBJ2-1, is DTGVSQNPRHKITKRGQNVTFRCDPISEHNRLYWYRQTLGQGPEFLTYFQNEAQLEKSRLLSDRFSAERPKGSFSTLEIQRTEQGDSAMYLCASSLADISEQFFGPGTRLTVL.

The V gene is TRBV5-8, the J gene TRBJ2-1; D is unresolved. This CDR3 spans 15 amino acids. Per the germline V gene, CDR1 is SGHTS and CDR2 is YDEGEE. Trimming cost V 4 bases and J 6 bases, with 17 bases left between them. The CDR3 nucleotides are TGTGCCAGCAGCCACCTCGACCGGAATGTCAATGAGCAGTTCTTC. Its protein product is CASSHLDRNVNEQFF. Using reference TRBV5-8 and TRBJ2-1 for the parts outside the CDR3, the full variable domain is EAGVTQSPTHLIKTRGQQATLRCSPISGHTSVYWYQQALGLGLQFLLWYDEGEERNRGNFPPRFSGRQFPNYSSELNVNALELEDSALYLCASSHLDRNVNEQFFGPGTRLTVL.

The gene calls are TRBV7-2 and TRBJ2-5, with TRBD2 identical over 7 bases. Trimming removed 5 bases from V and 5 bases from J; junction bases left unmatched: 8. The germline gives CDR1 SGHTA, CDR2 FQGNSA. CDR3 length: 14 amino acids. DNA for the CDR3: TGTGCCAGCAGCCTCGGGACTATCGGGGAGACCCAGTACTTC. Translating gives CASSLGTIGETQYF.

DNA of the CDR3: TGTGCCAGCCAAAGGACAGGGAACACCGGGGAGCTGTTTTTT. Its protein is CASQRTGNTGELFF. The chain couples TRBV2 to TRBJ2-2; 7 bases are a match to TRBD1. Trimming removed 8 bases from V and 1 base from J; junction bases left unmatched: 4. Germline V gene lookup returns CDR1 SNHLY and CDR2 FYNNEI. CDR3 length: 14 amino acids. Filled out from reference TRBV2 and TRBJ2-2, the complete variable domain reads EPEVTQTPSHQVTQMGQEVILRCVPISNHLYFYWYRQILGQKVEFLVSFYNNEISEKSEIFDDQFSVERPDGSNFTLKIRSTKLEDSAMYFCASQRTGNTGELFFGEGSRLTVL.

This clone was seen a handful of times. V usage is TRBV9 and J usage is TRBJ2-7; 7 positions match TRBD1. Trimming at V came to 0 bases and at J to 4 bases, leaving 7 bases not matched to a gene. Per the germline V gene, CDR1 is SGDLS and CDR2 is YYNGEE. This CDR3 comprises 15 residues. CDR3: CASSVDPGQPYEQYF. CDR3 sequence (DNA): TGTGCCAGCAGCGTAGACCCGGGACAGCCTTACGAGCAGTACTTC.

V gene TRBV30 combines with J gene TRBJ2-7; possibly TRBD1 or TRBD2 for D (5 bases each). This CDR3 has 13 residues. V lost 3 bases and J lost 1, with 10 bases in between. In germline, CDR1 is GTSNPN, CDR2 SVGIG (reference sequence). CDR3 protein: CAWRGVGSYEQYF. The CDR3 DNA is TGTGCCTGGAGGGGGGTCGGATCCTACGAGCAGTACTTC.

V and J are TRBV5-4 and TRBJ2-3; a possible D gene is TRBD1 (6 bases). The CDR3 sequence is 19 residues long. Germline CDR1 SGHNT, CDR2 YYREEE (reference sequence). V was cut by 0 bases and J by 5 bases, with 25 bases left in between. As DNA, the CDR3 is TGTGCCAGCAGCTTGGCGCGGACAGCGTCATCCCATCAGCGAGATACGCAGTATTTT. Residues: CASSLARTASSHQRDTQYF.

This chain uses TRBV5-1 with TRBJ2-5, with unresolved D. V gave up 0 bases and J gave up 4 bases, with 13 bases separating them. The CDR3 consists of 15 residues. CDR1 and CDR2 (germline): SGHRS, YFSETQ. The DNA of the CDR3 is TGCGCCAGCAGCTTGGCATCGTCTTTTGTAGAGACCCAGTACTTC. Translated, it gives CASSLASSFVETQYF.

The V and J genes are TRBV29-1 and TRBJ2-3; D unresolved. The CDR3 spans 13 residues. Germline V gene lookup returns CDR1 SQVTM and CDR2 ANQGSEA. V dropped 6 bases and J dropped 7 bases, with 17 bases sitting between them. The CDR3 DNA follows: TGCAGCGTAGACAAGGGCGCCGAATATACGCAGTATTTT. The encoded protein is CSVDKGAEYTQYF.